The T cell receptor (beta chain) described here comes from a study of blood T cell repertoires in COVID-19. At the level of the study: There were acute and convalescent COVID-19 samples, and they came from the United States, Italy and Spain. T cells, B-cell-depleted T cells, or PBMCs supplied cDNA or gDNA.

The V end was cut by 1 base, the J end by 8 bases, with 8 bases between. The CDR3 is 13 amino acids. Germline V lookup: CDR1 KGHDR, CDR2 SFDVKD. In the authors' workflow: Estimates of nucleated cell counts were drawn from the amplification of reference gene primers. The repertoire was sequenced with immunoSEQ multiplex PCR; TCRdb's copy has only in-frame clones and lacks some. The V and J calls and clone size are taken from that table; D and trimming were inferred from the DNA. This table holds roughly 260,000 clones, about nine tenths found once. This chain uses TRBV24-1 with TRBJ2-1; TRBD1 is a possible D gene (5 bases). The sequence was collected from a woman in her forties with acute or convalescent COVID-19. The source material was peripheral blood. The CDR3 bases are TGTGCCACCAGTGATTTACTGGGGCATGAGCAGTTCTTC. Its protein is CATSDLLGHEQFF.